This TCR beta chain was recorded in a study of blood T cells in healthy people across ages. Study at large: Capture via template switching afforded approximately one barcoded beta molecule per two T cells. Study-wide points: Roughly linearly, TCR beta diversity per million T cells fell as age increased.

Then a second PCR, running about 6 to 11 cycles, was carried out with a sample-barcoded 5' primer and a J-beta primer mix. TCRdb called the 5' RACE reads again in MiXCR, with one record for every CDR3 protein. Of around 1.5 million distinct CDR3 sequences detected, approximately 38% appear once; the ten largest clones hold approximately 7.9%. This clonotype showed up many times. Its antigen is undetermined. This CDR3 region has 17 residues. V was shortened by 3 bases and J by 0 bases, with 16 bases between the two germline ends. From germline, CDR1 is SGHTA and CDR2 FQGNSA. RNA extraction gave at least 5 micrograms of total RNA per sample.

The TCR originated in a young woman in good health. Sequenced input: blood. This sequence joins TRBV7-2 and TRBJ2-3; possibly TRBD2 for D (6 bases). The CDR3 protein is CASSLVGSGRSTDTQYF. The CDR3 DNA is TGTGCCAGCAGCTTGGTGGGAAGCGGGCGGAGCACAGATACGCAGTATTTT.